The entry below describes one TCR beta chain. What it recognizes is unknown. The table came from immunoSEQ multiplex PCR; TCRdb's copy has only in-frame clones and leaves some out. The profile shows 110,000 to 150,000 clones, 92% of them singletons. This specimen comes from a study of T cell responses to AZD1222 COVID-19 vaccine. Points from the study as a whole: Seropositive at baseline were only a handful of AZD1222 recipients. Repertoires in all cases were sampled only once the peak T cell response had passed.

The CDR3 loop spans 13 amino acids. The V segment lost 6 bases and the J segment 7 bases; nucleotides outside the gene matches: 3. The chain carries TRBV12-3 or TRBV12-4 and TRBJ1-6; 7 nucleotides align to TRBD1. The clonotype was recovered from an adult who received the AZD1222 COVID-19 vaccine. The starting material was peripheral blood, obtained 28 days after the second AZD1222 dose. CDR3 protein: CASRVTGNSPLHF. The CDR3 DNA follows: TGTGCCAGCAGGGTGACAGGGAATTCACCCCTCCACTTT.